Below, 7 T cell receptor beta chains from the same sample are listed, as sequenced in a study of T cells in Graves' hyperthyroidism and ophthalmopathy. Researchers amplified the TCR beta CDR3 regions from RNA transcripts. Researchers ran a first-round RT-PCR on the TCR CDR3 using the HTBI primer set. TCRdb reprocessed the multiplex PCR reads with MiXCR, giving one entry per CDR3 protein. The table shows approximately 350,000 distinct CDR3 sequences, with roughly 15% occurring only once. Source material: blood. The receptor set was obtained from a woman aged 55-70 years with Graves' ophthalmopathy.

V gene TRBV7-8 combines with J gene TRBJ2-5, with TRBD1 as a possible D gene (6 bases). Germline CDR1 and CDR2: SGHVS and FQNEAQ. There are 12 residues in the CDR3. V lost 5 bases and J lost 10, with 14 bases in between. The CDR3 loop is CASSPTGQIQYF. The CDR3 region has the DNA TGTGCCAGCAGCCCCACAGGACAGATCCAGTACTTC.

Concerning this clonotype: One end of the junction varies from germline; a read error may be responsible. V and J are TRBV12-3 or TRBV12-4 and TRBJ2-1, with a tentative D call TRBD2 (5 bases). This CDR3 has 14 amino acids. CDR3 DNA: TGTGCCAGCGGAACGGACTTCTCCTACAATGGGCAGTTCTTC. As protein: CASGTDFSYNGQFF.

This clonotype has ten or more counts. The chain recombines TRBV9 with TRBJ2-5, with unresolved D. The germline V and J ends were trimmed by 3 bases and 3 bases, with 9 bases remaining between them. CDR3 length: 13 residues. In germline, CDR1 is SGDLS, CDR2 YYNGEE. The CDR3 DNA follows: TGTGCCAGCAGCGAGGCACCGGAAGAGACCCAGTACTTC. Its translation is CASSEAPEETQYF.

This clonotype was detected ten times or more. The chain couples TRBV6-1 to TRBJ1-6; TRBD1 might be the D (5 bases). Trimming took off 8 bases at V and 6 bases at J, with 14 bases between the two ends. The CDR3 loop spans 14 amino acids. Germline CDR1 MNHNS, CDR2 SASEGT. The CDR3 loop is CASFGRGSNSPLHF. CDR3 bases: TGTGCCAGCTTTGGAAGGGGCAGTAATTCACCCCTCCACTTT.

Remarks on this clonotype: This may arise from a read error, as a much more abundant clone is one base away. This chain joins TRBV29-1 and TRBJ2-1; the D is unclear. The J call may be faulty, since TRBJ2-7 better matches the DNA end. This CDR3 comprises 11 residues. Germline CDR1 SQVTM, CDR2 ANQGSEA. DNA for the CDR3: TGCAGCGTTGTTGGGTACAATGAGCAGTACTTC. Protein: CSVVGYNEQYF.

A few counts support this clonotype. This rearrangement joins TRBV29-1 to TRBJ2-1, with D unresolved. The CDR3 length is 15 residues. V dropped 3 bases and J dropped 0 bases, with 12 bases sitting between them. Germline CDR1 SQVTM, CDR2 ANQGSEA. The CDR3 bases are TGCAGCGTTGATCTGGCAGTGAGCTCCTACAATGAGCAGTTCTTC. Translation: CSVDLAVSSYNEQFF.

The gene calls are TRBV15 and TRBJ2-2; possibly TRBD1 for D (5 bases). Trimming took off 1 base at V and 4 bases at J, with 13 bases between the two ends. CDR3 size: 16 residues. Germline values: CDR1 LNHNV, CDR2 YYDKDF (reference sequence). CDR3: CATSRGRTSPTGELFF. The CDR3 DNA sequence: TGTGCCACCAGCAGAGGACGGACAAGCCCCACCGGGGAGCTGTTTTTT.